This entry is about one T cell receptor beta chain. PCR was performed using 60 Vbeta and 13 Jbeta primers. Method: immunoSEQ multiplex PCR; TCRdb's copy keeps in-frame clones and lacks some. Seen here are 150,000 to 200,000 clones, around four fifths observed once, and the top ten hold about 9.7%. Trimming removed 6 bases at V and 4 bases at J, with 13 bases between. The CDR3 spans 13 residues. Germline V lookup: CDR1 SGHAT, CDR2 FQNNGV. This record comes from a study of cytomegalovirus exposure and HLA in healthy donors. This clonotype originated in a young man in good health and CMV-seropositive. The chain carries TRBV11-2 and TRBJ2-7; TRBD1 might be the D (5 bases). Sequenced input: PBMCs. The CDR3 region has the DNA TGTGCCAGCAGTTATCAGGGTGGGTACGAGCAGTACTTC. This gives the protein CASSYQGGYEQYF. Based on the CDR3 plus reference TRBV11-2 and TRBJ2-7, the full variable domain is EAGVAQSPRYKIIEKRQSVAFWCNPISGHATLYWYQQILGQGPKLLIQFQNNGVVDDSQLPKDRFSAERLKGVDSTLKIQPAKLEDSAVYLCASSYQGGYEQYFGPGTRLTVT.